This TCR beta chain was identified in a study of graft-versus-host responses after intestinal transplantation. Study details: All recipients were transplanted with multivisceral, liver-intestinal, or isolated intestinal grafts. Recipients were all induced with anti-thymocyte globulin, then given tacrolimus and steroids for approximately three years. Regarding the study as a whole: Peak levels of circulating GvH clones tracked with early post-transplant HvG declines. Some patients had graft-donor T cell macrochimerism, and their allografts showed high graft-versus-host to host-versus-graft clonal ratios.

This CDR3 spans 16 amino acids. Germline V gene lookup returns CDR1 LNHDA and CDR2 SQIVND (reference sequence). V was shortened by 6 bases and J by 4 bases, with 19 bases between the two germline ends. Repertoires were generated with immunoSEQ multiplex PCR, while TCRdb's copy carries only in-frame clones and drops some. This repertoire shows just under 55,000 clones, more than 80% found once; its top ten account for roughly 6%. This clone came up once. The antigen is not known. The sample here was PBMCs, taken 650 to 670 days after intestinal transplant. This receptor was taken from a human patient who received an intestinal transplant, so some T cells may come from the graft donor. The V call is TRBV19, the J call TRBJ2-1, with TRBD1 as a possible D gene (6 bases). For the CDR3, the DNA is TGTGCCAGTAGCCTGGACAGTTTGCAGGGATACAATGAGCAGTTCTTC. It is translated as CASSLDSLQGYNEQFF.